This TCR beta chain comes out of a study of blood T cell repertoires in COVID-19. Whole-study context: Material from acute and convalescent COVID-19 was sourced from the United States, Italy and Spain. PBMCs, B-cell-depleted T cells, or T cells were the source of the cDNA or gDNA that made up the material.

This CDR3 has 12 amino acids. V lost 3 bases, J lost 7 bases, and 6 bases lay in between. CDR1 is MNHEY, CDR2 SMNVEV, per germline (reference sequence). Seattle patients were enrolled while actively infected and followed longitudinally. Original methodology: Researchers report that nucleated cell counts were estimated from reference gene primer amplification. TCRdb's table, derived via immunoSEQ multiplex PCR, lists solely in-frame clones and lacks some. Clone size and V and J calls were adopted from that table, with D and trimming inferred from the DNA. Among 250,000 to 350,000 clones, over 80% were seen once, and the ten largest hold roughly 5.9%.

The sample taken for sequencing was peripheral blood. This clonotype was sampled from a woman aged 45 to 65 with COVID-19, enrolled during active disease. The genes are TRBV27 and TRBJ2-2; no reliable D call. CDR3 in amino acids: CASSFNVGELFF. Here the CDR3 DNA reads TGTGCCAGCAGTTTTAATGTCGGGGAGCTGTTTTTT.